This TCR beta chain was profiled in a study of blood T cell repertoires in COVID-19. Study summary: Collection of acute and convalescent COVID-19 samples took place in the United States, Italy and Spain. T cells, B-cell-depleted T cells, or PBMCs supplied cDNA or gDNA.

In the source study's methods: Amplification from reference gene primers served as the basis for estimated nucleated cell counts. The data were produced by immunoSEQ multiplex PCR, yet TCRdb's version contains in-frame clones alone and is incomplete. For V, J and clone size, that table is used; D and trimming come from the DNA. The table lists 150,000 or so clones, roughly 79% of them singletons. V lost 0 bases, J lost 3 bases, and 6 bases lay in between. Germline CDR1 is SGHDT and CDR2 is YYEEEE. The CDR3 extends over 13 amino acids. This chain joins TRBV5-6 and TRBJ1-2, with a tentative D call TRBD1 (5 bases). This receptor was obtained from a human donor with acute or convalescent COVID-19. The donor label of this sample is uncertain. The sample taken for sequencing was peripheral blood. The CDR3 spells CASSLGGYYGYTF. In nucleotides, the CDR3 is TGTGCCAGCAGCTTGGGGGGCTACTATGGCTACACCTTC.